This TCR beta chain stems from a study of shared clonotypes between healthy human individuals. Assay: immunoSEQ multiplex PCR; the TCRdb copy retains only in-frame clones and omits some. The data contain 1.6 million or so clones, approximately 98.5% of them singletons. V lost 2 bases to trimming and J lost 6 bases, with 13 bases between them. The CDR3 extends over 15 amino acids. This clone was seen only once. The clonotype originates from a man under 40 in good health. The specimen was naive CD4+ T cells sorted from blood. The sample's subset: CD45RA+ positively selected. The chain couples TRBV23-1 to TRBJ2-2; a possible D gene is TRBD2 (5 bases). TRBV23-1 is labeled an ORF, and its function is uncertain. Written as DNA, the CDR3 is TGCGCCAGCAGTCAAGGCAGACTAAACCCCGGGGAGCTGTTTTTT. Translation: CASSQGRLNPGELFF.